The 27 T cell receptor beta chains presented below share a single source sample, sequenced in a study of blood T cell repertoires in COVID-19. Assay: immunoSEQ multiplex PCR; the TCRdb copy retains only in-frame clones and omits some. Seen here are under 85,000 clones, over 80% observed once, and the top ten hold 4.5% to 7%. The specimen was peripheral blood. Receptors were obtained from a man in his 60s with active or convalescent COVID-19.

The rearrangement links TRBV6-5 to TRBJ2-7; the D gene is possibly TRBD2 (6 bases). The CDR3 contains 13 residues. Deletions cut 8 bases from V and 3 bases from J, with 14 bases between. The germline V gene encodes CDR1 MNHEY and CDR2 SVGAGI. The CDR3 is CASGKVRGYEQYF. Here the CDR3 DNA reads TGTGCCAGCGGAAAAGTGCGGGGCTACGAGCAGTACTTC.

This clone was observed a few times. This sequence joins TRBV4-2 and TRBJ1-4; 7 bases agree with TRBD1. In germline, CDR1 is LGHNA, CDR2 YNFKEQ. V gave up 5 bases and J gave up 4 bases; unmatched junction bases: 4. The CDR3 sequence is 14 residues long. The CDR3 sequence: CASSLGQSNEKLFF. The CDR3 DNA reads TGTGCCAGCAGCTTGGGACAGAGTAATGAAAAACTGTTTTTT.

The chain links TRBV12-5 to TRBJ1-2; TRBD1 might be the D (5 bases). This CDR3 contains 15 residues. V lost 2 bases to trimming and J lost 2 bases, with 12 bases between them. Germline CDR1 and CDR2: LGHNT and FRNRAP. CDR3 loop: CASGLSPDTNYGYTF. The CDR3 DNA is TGTGCTAGTGGTTTGTCCCCGGACACCAACTATGGCTACACCTTC.

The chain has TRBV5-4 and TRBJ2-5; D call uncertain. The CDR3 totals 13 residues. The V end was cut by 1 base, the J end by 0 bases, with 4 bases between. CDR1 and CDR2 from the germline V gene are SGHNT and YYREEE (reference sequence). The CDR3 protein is CASSLQDQETQYF. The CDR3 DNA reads TGTGCCAGCAGCTTGCAGGACCAAGAGACCCAGTACTTC. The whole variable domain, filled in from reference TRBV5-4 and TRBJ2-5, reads ETGVTQSPTHLIKTRGQQVTLRCSSQSGHNTVSWYQQALGQGPQFIFQYYREEENGRGNFPPRFSGLQFPNYSSELNVNALELDDSALYLCASSLQDQETQYFGPGTRLLVL.

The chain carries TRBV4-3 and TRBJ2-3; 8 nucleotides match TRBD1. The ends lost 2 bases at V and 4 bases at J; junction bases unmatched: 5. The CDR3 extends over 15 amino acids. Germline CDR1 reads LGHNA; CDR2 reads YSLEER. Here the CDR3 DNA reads TGCGCCAGCAGCCAAACATGGACAGGGTCAGATACGCAGTATTTT. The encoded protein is CASSQTWTGSDTQYF.

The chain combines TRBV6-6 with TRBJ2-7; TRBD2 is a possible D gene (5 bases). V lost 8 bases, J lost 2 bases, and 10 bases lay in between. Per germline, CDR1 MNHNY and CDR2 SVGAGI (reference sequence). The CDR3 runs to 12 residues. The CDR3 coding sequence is TGTGCCAGCCGACTGGGAGCCTACGAGCAGTACTTC. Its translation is CASRLGAYEQYF.

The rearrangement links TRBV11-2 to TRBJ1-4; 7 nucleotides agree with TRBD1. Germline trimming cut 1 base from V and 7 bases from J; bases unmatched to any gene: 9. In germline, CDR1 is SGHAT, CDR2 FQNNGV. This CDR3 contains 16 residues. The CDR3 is CASSLGEGARGEKLFF. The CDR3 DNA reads TGTGCCAGCAGCTTAGGAGAGGGGGCCAGAGGTGAAAAACTGTTTTTT.

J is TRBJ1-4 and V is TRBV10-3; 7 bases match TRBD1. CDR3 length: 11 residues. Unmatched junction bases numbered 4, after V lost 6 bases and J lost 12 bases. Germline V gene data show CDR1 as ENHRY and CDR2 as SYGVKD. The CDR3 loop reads CAISAGTELFF. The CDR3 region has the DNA TGTGCCATCAGCGCCGGGACAGAACTGTTTTTT.

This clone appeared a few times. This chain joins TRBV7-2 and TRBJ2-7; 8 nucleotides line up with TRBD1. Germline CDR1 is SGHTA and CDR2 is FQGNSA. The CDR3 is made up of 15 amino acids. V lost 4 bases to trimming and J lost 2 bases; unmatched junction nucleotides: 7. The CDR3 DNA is TGTGCCAGCAGCTCCTCGACAGGGGTTCCCTACGAGCAGTACTTC. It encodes CASSSSTGVPYEQYF.

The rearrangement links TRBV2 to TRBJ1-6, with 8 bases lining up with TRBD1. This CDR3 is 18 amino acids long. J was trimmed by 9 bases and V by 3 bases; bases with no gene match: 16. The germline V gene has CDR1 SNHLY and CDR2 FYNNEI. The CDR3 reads CASSDFGQGIRRSSPLHF. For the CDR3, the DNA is TGTGCCAGCAGTGACTTTGGACAGGGAATTAGAAGAAGTTCACCCCTCCACTTT.

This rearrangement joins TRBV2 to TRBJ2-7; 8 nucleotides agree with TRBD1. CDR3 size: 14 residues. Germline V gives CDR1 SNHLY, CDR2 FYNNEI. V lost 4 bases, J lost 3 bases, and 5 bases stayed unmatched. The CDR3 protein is CASSGQGAIYEQYF. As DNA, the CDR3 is TGTGCCAGCAGTGGGCAGGGGGCAATCTACGAGCAGTACTTC.

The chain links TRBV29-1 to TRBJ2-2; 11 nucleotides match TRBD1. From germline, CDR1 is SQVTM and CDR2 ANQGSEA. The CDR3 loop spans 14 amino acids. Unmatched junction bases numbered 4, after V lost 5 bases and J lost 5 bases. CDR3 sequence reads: CSVKDRGPTGELFF. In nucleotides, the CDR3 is TGCAGCGTTAAGGACAGGGGGCCTACCGGGGAGCTGTTTTTT.

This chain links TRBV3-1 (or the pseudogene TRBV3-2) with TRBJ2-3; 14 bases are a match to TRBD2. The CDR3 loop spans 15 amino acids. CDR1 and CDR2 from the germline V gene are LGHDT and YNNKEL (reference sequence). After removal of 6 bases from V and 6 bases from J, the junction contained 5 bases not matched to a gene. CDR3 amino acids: CASRMGLAGVDTQYF. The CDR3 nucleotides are TGTGCCAGCAGGATGGGACTAGCGGGGGTTGATACGCAGTATTTT.

The CDR3 sequence is CASRLTVGTEAFF. Here the CDR3 DNA reads TGTGCCAGCAGACTGACAGTAGGCACTGAAGCTTTCTTT. The J gene is TRBJ1-1, the V gene TRBV6-5, with a possible D match to TRBD1 (5 bases). Germline V lookup: CDR1 MNHEY, CDR2 SVGAGI. CDR3 size: 13 residues. Trimming stripped 6 bases from V and 4 bases from J, with 12 bases between.

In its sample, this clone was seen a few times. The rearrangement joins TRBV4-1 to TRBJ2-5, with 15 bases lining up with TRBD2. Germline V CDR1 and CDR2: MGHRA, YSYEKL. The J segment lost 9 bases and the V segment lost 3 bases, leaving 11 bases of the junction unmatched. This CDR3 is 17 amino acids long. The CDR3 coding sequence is TGCGCCAGCAGCCACATTGACATGGGACTAGCGGGGGGCCCCCAGTACTTC. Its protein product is CASSHIDMGLAGGPQYF.

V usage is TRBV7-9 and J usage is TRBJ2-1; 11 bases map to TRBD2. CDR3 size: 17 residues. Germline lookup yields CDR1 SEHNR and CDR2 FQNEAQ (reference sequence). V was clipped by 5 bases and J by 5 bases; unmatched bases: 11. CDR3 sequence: CASSPLSGGAVHNEQFF. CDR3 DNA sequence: TGTGCCAGCAGCCCCCTTAGCGGGGGGGCGGTCCACAATGAGCAGTTCTTC.

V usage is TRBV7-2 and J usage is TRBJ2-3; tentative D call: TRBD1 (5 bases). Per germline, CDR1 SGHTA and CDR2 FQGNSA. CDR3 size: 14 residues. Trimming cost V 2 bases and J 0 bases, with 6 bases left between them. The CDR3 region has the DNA TGTGCCAGCAGCTTACAGGGAAGCACAGATACGCAGTATTTT. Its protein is CASSLQGSTDTQYF.

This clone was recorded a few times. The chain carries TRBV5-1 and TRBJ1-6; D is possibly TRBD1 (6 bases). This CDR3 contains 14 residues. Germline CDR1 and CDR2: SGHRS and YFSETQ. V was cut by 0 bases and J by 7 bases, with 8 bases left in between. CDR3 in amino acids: CASSLGQENSPLHF. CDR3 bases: TGCGCCAGCAGCTTGGGACAGGAAAATTCACCCCTCCACTTT.

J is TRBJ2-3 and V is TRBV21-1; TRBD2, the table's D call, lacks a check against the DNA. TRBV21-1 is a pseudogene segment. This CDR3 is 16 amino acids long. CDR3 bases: TGTGCCAGCAGCCCCGGGACTAGCCCGGGGACAGATACGCAGTATTTT. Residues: CASSPGTSPGTDTQYF.

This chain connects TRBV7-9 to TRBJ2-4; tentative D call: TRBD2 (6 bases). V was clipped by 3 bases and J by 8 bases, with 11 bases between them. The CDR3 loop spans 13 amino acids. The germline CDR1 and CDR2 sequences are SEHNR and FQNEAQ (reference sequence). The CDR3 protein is CASSLGGGDIQYF. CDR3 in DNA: TGTGCCAGCAGCTTGGGCGGCGGGGACATTCAGTACTTC.

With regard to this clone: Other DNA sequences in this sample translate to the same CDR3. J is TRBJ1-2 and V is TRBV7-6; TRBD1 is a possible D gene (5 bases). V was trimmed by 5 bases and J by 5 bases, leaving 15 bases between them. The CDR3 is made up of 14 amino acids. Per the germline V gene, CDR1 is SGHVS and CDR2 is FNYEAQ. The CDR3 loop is CASSPAGGGYGYTF. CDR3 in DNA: TGTGCCAGCAGCCCAGCTGGGGGAGGGTATGGCTACACCTTC.

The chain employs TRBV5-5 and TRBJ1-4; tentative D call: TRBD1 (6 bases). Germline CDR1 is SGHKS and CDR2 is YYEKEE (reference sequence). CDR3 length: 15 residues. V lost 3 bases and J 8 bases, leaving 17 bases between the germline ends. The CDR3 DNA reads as TGTGCCAGCAGCTCCATTTTAGGACAGCGGGAAAAACTGTTTTTT. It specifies CASSSILGQREKLFF. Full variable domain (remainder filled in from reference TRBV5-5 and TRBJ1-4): DAGVTQSPTHLIKTRGQQVTLRCSPISGHKSVSWYQQVLGQGPQFIFQYYEKEERGRGNFPDRFSARQFPNYSSELNVNALLLGDSALYLCASSSILGQREKLFFGSGTQLSVL.

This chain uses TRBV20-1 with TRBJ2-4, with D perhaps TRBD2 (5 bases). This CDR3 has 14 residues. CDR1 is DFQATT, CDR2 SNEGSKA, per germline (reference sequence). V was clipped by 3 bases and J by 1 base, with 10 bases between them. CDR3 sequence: CSASGEYAKNIQYF. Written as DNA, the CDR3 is TGCAGTGCTAGTGGGGAGTATGCCAAAAACATTCAGTACTTC.

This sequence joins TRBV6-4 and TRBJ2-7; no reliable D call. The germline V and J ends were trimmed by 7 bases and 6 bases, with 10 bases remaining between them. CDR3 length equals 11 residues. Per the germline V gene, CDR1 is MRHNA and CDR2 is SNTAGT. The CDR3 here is CASTKAAEQYF. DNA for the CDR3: TGTGCCAGCACGAAGGCGGCCGAGCAGTACTTC.

The CDR3 loop reads CASSLADTQETQYF. CDR3 DNA sequence: TGTGCCAGCAGTTTAGCGGACACTCAAGAGACCCAGTACTTC. The V call is TRBV27, the J call TRBJ2-5; perhaps TRBD1 as D (5 bases). The CDR3 spans 14 residues. V dropped 2 bases and J dropped 2 bases, with 9 bases sitting between them. Per the germline V gene, CDR1 is MNHEY and CDR2 is SMNVEV (reference sequence).

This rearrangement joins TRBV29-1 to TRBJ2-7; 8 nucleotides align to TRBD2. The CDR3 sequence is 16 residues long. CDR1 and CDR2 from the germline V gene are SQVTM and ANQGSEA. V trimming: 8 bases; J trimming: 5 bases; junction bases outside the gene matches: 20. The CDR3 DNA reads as TGCAGCCCCGGGGGGGCGGTTCGAGGGTTTCGAGACGAGCAGTACTTC. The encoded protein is CSPGGAVRGFRDEQYF.

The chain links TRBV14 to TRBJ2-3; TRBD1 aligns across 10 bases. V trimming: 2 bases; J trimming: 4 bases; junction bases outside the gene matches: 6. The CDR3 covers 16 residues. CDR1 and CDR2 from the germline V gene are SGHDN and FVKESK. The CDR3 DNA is TGTGCCAGCAGCCAAAGGGACAGGGGTGGCGCAGATACGCAGTATTTT. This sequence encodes CASSQRDRGGADTQYF.